This T cell receptor (beta chain) was captured by sequencing in a study of blood T cell repertoires in COVID-19. Overall study context: Specimens from acute and convalescent COVID-19 originated in the United States, Italy and Spain. T cells, B-cell-depleted T cells, or PBMCs supplied cDNA or gDNA.

As originally analysed: Amplification of reference gene primers was used by the study to estimate nucleated cell counts. Only in-frame clones appear in the TCRdb table, and some are missing; sequencing was by immunoSEQ multiplex PCR. The DNA gave D and trimming, while V, J and clone size come from that table. The data show under 200,000 clones, approximately 81% seen once. Trimming left V 7 bases short and J 0 bases short, with 9 bases between. Germline CDR1 is KGHDR and CDR2 is SFDVKD. The CDR3 totals 14 residues. The sample was peripheral blood. The chain recombines TRBV24-1 with TRBJ1-5; D gene uncertain. The source of this sequence is a man aged 40-50 years with acute or convalescent COVID-19. CDR3 loop: CATSTSNSNQPQHF. The CDR3 nucleotides read TGTGCCACCAGCACATCAAATAGCAATCAGCCCCAGCATTTT.